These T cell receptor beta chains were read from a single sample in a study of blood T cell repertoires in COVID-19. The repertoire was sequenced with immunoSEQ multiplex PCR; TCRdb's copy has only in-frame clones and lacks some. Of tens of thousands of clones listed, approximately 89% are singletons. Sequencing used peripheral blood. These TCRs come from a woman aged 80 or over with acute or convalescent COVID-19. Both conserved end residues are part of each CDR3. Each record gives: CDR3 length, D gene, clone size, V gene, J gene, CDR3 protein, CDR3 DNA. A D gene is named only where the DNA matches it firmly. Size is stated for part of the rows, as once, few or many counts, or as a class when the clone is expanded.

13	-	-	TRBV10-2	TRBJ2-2	CASSRVFTGELFF	TGCGCCAGCAGTCGGGTCTTCACCGGGGAGCTGTTTTTT
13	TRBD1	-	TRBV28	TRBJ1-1	CASKTGGGTEAFF	TGTGCCAGCAAAACAGGGGGAGGGACTGAAGCTTTCTTT
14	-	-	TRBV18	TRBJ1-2	CASSPLGGTDGYTF	TGTGCCAGCTCACCACTAGGGGGTACGGATGGCTACACCTTC
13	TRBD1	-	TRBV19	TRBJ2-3	CASRRQGVDTQYF	TGTGCCAGTAGGAGACAGGGGGTGGATACGCAGTATTTT
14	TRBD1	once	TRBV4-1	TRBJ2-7	CASSQLDRTYEQYF	TGCGCCAGCAGCCAACTGGACAGGACCTACGAGCAGTACTTC
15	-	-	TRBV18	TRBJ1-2	CASSPQQENNYGYTF	TGTGCCAGCTCACCACAACAGGAGAATAACTATGGCTACACCTTC
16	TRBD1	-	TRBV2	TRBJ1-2	CASSGGQGALGYGYTF	TGTGCCAGCAGCGGAGGACAGGGGGCCCTAGGCTATGGCTACACCTTC
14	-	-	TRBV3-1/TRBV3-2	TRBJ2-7	CASSPRGMSYEQYF	TGTGCCAGCAGCCCCCGCGGTATGAGCTACGAGCAGTACTTC
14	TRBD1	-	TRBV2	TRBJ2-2	CASRGQGLDGELFF	TGTGCCAGCAGAGGACAGGGCCTGGACGGGGAGCTGTTTTTT
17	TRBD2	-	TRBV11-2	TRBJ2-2	CASSLRLAGERTGELFF	TGTGCCAGCAGCTTACGACTAGCGGGGGAGAGGACCGGGGAGCTGTTTTTT
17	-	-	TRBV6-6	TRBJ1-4	CASSPDSQFATNEKLFF	TGTGCCAGCAGTCCCGACAGCCAATTTGCAACTAATGAAAAACTGTTTTTT
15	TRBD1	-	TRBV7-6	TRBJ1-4	CASSRRGQGWEKLFF	TGTGCCAGCAGCCGACGGGGACAGGGGTGGGAAAAACTGTTTTTT
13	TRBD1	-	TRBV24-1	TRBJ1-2	CATSDRGLDGYTF	TGTGCCACCAGTGACAGGGGGCTGGATGGCTACACCTTC
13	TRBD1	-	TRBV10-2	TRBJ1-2	CASGTAPNYGYTF	TGCGCCAGCGGGACAGCCCCTAACTATGGCTACACCTTC
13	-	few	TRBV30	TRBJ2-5	CAWSVQGLETQYF	TGTGCCTGGAGTGTGCAGGGGTTGGAGACCCAGTACTTC
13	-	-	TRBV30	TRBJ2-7	CAWSGSPDYEQYF	TGTGCCTGGTCTGGCTCCCCCGACTACGAGCAGTACTTC
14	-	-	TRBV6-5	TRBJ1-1	CASSRSPGGGEAFF	TGTGCCAGCAGTCGGAGCCCGGGAGGCGGGGAAGCTTTCTTT
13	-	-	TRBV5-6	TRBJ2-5	CASSSQLQETQYF	TGTGCCAGCAGCTCCCAGTTGCAAGAGACCCAGTACTTC
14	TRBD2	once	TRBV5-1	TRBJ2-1	CASSPRGTYNEQFF	TGCGCCAGCAGCCCGCGGGGGACCTACAATGAGCAGTTCTTC
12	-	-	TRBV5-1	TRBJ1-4	CASSLGGEKLFF	TGCGCCAGCAGCTTGGGAGGGGAAAAACTGTTTTTT
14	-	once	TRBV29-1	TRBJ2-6	CSVAQDSGANVLTF	TGCAGCGTCGCCCAGGACTCTGGGGCCAACGTCCTGACTTTC
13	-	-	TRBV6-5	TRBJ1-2	CASSGGQGYGYTF	TGTGCCAGCTCGGGCGGGCAAGGGTATGGCTACACCTTC
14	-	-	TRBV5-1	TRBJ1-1	CASSLEWGVTEAFF	TGCGCCAGCAGCTTGGAATGGGGGGTTACTGAAGCTTTCTTT
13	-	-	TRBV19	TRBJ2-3	CASKGVGADTQYF	TGTGCCAGTAAGGGGGTTGGGGCAGATACGCAGTATTTT
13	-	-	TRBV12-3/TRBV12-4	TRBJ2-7	CASSTGGEYEQYF	TGTGCCAGCTCGACGGGGGGCGAATACGAGCAGTACTTC
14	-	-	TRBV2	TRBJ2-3	CASKKSESTDTQYF	TGTGCCAGCAAAAAAAGCGAGAGCACAGATACGCAGTATTTT
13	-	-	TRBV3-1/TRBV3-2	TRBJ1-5	CASSALGYQPQHF	TGTGCCAGCAGCGCGCTCGGGTATCAGCCCCAGCATTTT
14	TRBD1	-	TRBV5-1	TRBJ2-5	CASSILDREETQYF	TGCGCCAGCAGCATACTAGACAGGGAAGAGACCCAGTACTTC
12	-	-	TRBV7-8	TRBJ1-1	CASSPRRTEAFF	TGTGCCAGCAGCCCTCGGAGGACTGAAGCTTTCTTT
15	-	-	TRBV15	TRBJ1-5	CATSRDRWGDQPQHF	TGTGCCACCAGCAGAGATCGGTGGGGGGATCAGCCCCAGCATTTT
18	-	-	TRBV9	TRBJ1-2	CASSAFPQRGGSNYGYTF	TGTGCCAGCAGCGCTTTCCCCCAAAGAGGGGGATCTAACTATGGCTACACCTTC
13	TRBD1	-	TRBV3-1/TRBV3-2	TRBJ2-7	CASSPGQGREQYF	TGTGCCAGCAGCCCCGGACAGGGTCGCGAGCAGTACTTC
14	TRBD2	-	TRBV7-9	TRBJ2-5	CASSRSGGGETQYF	TGTGCCAGCAGCCGGAGCGGGGGGGGAGAGACCCAGTACTTC
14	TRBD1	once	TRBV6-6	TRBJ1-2	CASSYLGQAYGYTF	TGTGCCAGCAGTTACTTGGGACAGGCCTATGGCTACACCTTC
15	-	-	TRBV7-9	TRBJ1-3	CASSLAESSGNTIYF	TGTGCCAGCAGCTTAGCCGAGAGTTCTGGAAACACCATATATTTT
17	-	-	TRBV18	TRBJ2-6	CASSPSSADSGANVLTF	TGTGCCAGCTCACCATCATCGGCGGACTCTGGGGCCAACGTCCTGACTTTC
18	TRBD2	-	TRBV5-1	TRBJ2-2	CASSLGPSGGSNTGELFF	TGCGCCAGCAGCTTGGGGCCTAGCGGGGGATCGAACACCGGGGAGCTGTTTTTT